This is a list of T cell receptor beta chains from one sample in a study of CD8 T cells in Susac syndrome. TCRdb itself ran the immunoSEQ multiplex PCR reads through MiXCR, one entry per CDR3 protein. The table includes about 300,000 distinct CDR3 sequences, 85% detected once. The sample consisted of CD8+ T cells from PBMCs. The receptor source for this set is a human donor with multiple sclerosis. The CDR3 runs from the conserved cysteine through the conserved F or W. D genes are given only for firm matches. The size of a clone is reported for some rows only, either as once, few or many, or as a class for expanded clones.

j_gene: TRBJ2-2; abundance: -; d_gene: TRBD2; v_gene: TRBV20-1; CDR3aa: CSARDPYSGSGRELFF; CDR3nt: TGCAGTGCTAGAGACCCGTATAGCGGGAGTGGAAGGGAGCTGTTTTTT
j_gene: TRBJ2-1; abundance: -; d_gene: TRBD2; v_gene: TRBV9; CDR3aa: CASSGSLREGDEQFF; CDR3nt: TGTGCCAGCAGCGGATCCCTGCGGGAGGGGGATGAGCAGTTCTTC
j_gene: TRBJ2-6; abundance: -; d_gene: -; v_gene: TRBV28; CDR3aa: CASSPGLSGANVLTF; CDR3nt: TGTGCCAGCAGTCCTGGCCTGTCTGGGGCCAACGTCCTGACTTTC
j_gene: TRBJ2-2; abundance: -; d_gene: TRBD2; v_gene: TRBV3-1; CDR3aa: CASSQGLAGAGELFF; CDR3nt: TGTGCCAGCAGCCAAGGCCTAGCGGGAGCCGGGGAGCTGTTTTTT
j_gene: TRBJ2-5; abundance: -; d_gene: -; v_gene: TRBV6-1; CDR3aa: CASSEDLASEERETQYF; CDR3nt: TGTGCCAGCAGTGAAGATCTAGCGTCGGAGGAAAGGGAGACCCAGTACTTC
j_gene: TRBJ2-1; abundance: -; d_gene: TRBD2; v_gene: TRBV6-1; CDR3aa: CASSERLAGLFRNEQFF; CDR3nt: TGTGCCAGCAGTGAAAGACTAGCGGGCCTTTTCCGCAATGAGCAGTTCTTC
j_gene: TRBJ1-5; abundance: -; d_gene: -; v_gene: TRBV27; CDR3aa: CASTGDLGNQPQHF; CDR3nt: TGTGCCAGCACCGGCGATTTGGGCAATCAGCCCCAGCATTTT
j_gene: TRBJ2-7; abundance: -; d_gene: -; v_gene: TRBV14; CDR3aa: CASRGPSYEQYF; CDR3nt: TGTGCCAGCAGGGGACCCTCCTACGAGCAGTACTTC
j_gene: TRBJ2-7; abundance: -; d_gene: TRBD2; v_gene: TRBV29-1; CDR3aa: CSVERLAGTSYEQYF; CDR3nt: TGCAGCGTTGAACGTCTAGCGGGGACCTCCTACGAGCAGTACTTC
j_gene: TRBJ2-4; abundance: -; d_gene: -; v_gene: TRBV4-1; CDR3aa: CASSQDPGRDIQYF; CDR3nt: TGCGCCAGCAGCCAAGATCCGGGAAGAGACATTCAGTACTTC
j_gene: TRBJ2-3; abundance: once; d_gene: -; v_gene: TRBV7-3; CDR3aa: CASSLSPTGRADTQYF; CDR3nt: TGTGCCAGCAGCTTATCCCCTACCGGGAGAGCAGATACGCAGTATTTT
j_gene: TRBJ2-1; abundance: -; d_gene: TRBD2; v_gene: TRBV2; CDR3aa: CASSAVAGGYNEQFF; CDR3nt: TGTGCCAGCAGTGCTGTAGCGGGAGGTTACAATGAGCAGTTCTTC
j_gene: TRBJ2-1; abundance: -; d_gene: -; v_gene: TRBV19; CDR3aa: CASSILASIYNEQFF; CDR3nt: TGTGCCAGTAGTATCCTAGCGTCGATCTACAATGAGCAGTTCTTC
j_gene: TRBJ2-7; abundance: -; d_gene: -; v_gene: TRBV6-5; CDR3aa: CASSYSGNPYEQYF; CDR3nt: TGTGCCAGCAGTTACTCAGGAAACCCCTACGAGCAGTACTTC
j_gene: TRBJ1-1; abundance: once; d_gene: -; v_gene: TRBV2; CDR3aa: CASSDGRRTEAFF; CDR3nt: TGTGCCAGCAGTGATGGGAGAAGGACTGAAGCTTTCTTT
j_gene: TRBJ2-1; abundance: -; d_gene: TRBD2; v_gene: TRBV5-1; CDR3aa: CASSLASGGRDEQFF; CDR3nt: TGCGCCAGCAGCTTGGCTAGCGGGGGGAGGGATGAGCAGTTCTTC
j_gene: TRBJ2-7; abundance: once; d_gene: TRBD2; v_gene: TRBV9; CDR3aa: CASSPTSGRGYEQYF; CDR3nt: TGTGCCAGCAGCCCGACTAGCGGGAGAGGGTACGAGCAGTACTTC
j_gene: TRBJ2-1; abundance: -; d_gene: -; v_gene: TRBV12-5; CDR3aa: CASGWSGTVNEQQFF; CDR3nt: TGTGCTAGTGGTTGGAGCGGAACAGTTAACGAGCAGCAGTTCTTC
j_gene: TRBJ1-5; abundance: -; d_gene: TRBD1; v_gene: TRBV7-9; CDR3aa: CASSPGGTVVSNQPQHF; CDR3nt: TGTGCCAGCAGCCCTGGCGGGACAGTAGTTAGCAATCAGCCCCAGCATTTT
j_gene: TRBJ2-2; abundance: -; d_gene: TRBD1; v_gene: TRBV9; CDR3aa: CASSPSGTANTGELFF; CDR3nt: TGTGCCAGCAGCCCTTCCGGGACAGCGAACACCGGGGAGCTGTTTTTT
j_gene: TRBJ2-3; abundance: -; d_gene: TRBD2; v_gene: TRBV19; CDR3aa: CASSIGTSDLTDTQYF; CDR3nt: TGTGCCAGTAGTATCGGGACTAGCGACCTCACAGATACGCAGTATTTT
j_gene: TRBJ2-7; abundance: -; d_gene: -; v_gene: TRBV20-1; CDR3aa: CSARDGSGPSYEQYF; CDR3nt: TGCAGTGCTAGAGATGGGAGCGGGCCCTCCTACGAGCAGTACTTC